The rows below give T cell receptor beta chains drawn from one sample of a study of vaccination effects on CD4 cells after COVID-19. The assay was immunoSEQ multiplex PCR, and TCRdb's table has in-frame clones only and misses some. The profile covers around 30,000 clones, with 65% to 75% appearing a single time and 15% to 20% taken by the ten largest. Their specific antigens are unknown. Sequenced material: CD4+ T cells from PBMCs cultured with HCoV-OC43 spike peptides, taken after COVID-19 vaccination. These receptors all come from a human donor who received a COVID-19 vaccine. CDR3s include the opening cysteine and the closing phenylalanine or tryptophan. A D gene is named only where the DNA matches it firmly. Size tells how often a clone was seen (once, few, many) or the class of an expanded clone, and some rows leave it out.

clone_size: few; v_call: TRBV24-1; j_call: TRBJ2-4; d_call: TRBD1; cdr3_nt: TGTGCCACACAGGGGAAGGAAAACATTCAGTACTTC; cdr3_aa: CATQGKENIQYF
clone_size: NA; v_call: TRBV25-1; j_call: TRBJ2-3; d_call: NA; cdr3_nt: TGTGCCAGCACCGGACTGGCCCCGGGTACGCAGTATTTT; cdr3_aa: CASTGLAPGTQYF
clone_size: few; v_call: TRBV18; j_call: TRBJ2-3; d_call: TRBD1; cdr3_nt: TGTGCCAGCTCACCCTCCGGGACAGGGGGCACAGATACGCAGTATTTT; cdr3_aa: CASSPSGTGGTDTQYF
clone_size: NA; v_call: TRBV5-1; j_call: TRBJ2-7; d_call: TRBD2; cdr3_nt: TGCGCCAGCAGCCCGCCTGGACTAGCGGGAGTTTACGAGCAGTACTTC; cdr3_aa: CASSPPGLAGVYEQYF
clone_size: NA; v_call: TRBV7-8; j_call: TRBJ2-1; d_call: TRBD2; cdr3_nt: TGTGCCAGCAGCTTAGGGCATCTAGCGGGGAGCTTTGATGAGCAGTTCTTC; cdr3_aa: CASSLGHLAGSFDEQFF
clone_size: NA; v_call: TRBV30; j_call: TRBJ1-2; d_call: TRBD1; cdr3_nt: TGTGCCTGCCCGTCGGGACAGGCTCTCCATGGCTACACCTTC; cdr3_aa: CACPSGQALHGYTF
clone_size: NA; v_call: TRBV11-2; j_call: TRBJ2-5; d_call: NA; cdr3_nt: TGTGCCAGCAGCTTAGCCGGGGCCCAGTACTTC; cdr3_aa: CASSLAGAQYF
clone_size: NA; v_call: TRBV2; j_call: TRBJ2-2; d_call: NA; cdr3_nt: TGTGCCAGCACTTACCGGGGGACCGGGGAGCTGTTTTTT; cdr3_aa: CASTYRGTGELFF
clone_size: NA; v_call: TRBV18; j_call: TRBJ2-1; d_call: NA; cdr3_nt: TGTGCCAGCTCACCCCAGGATACCTCCTACAATGAGCAGTTCTTC; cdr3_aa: CASSPQDTSYNEQFF
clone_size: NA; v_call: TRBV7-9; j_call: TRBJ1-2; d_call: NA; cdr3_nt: TGTGCCAGCAGCTTGACAGAACTCTATGGCTACACCTTC; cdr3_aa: CASSLTELYGYTF
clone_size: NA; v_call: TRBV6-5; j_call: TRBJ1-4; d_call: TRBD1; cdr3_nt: TGTGCCAGCAGAGACAGGGATGCGGCTAATGAAAAACTGTTTTTT; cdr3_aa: CASRDRDAANEKLFF
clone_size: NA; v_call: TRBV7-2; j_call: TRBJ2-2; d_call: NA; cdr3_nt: TGTGCCAGCAGCTTATGGGGGGGGGCTAACACCGGGGAGCTGTTTTTT; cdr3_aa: CASSLWGGANTGELFF
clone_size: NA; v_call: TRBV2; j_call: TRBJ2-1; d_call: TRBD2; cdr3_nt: TGTGCCAGCAGGAGGCTAGCGGGCGACTCCTACAATGAGCAGTTCTTC; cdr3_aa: CASRRLAGDSYNEQFF
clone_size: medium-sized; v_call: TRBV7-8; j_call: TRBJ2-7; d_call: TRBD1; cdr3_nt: TGTGCCAGCAGCTCCAGGACAGGCTCCTACGAGCAGTACTTC; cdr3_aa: CASSSRTGSYEQYF
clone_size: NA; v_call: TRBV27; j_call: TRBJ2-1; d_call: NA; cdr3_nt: TGTGCCAGCAGTTTATTTCAGGGAAAGGGAAATGAGCAGTTCTTC; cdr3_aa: CASSLFQGKGNEQFF
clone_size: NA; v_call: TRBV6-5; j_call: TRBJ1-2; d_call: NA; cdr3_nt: TGTGCCAGCAGTCCGGGGGTGGGAAATGGCTACACCTTC; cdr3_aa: CASSPGVGNGYTF
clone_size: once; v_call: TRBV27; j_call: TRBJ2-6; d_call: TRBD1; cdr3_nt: TGTGCCAGCAGTTTAGAAGACAGGGCTGGGGCCAACGTCCTGACTTTC; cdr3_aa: CASSLEDRAGANVLTF
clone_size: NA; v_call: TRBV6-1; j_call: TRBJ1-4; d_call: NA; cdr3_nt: TGTGCCAGCAGTGAAGACAGGATTAATGAAAAACTGTTTTTT; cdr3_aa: CASSEDRINEKLFF
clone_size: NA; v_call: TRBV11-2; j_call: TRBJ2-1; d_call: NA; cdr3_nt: TGTGCCAGCAGCCACCGAGACCTCGCGGGCAATGAGCAGTTCTTC; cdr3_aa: CASSHRDLAGNEQFF
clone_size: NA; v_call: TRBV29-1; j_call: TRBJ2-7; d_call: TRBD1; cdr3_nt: TGCAGCGTCAGAGGGGACAGGGAGTACGAGCAGTACTTC; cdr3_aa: CSVRGDREYEQYF
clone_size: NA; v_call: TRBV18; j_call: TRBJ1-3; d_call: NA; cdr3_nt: TGTGCCAGCTCACCCGGGACCGGCTCTGGAAACACCATATATTTT; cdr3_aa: CASSPGTGSGNTIYF
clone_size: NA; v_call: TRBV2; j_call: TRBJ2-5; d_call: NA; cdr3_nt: TGTGCCGGGAAGCAGGGCTTGGAGGGAGAGACCCAGTACTTC; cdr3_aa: CAGKQGLEGETQYF
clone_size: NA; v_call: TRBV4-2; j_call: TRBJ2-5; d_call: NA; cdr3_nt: TGTGCCAGCAGCCACGGCCCTGGAGGGCCGGTAGAGACCCAGTACTTC; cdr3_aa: CASSHGPGGPVETQYF
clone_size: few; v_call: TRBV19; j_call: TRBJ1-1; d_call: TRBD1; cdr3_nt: TGTGCCAGTAGTATTTTTGGACAGGGAGGGACTGAAGCTTTCTTT; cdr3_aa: CASSIFGQGGTEAFF
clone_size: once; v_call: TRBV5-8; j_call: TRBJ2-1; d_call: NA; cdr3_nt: TGTGCCAGCAGCGGGCCACTTCGGGGGCGCGATGAGCAGTTCTTC; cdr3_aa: CASSGPLRGRDEQFF
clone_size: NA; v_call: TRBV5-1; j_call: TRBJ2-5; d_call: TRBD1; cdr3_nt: TGCGCCAGCAGCTTGGGGACAGGAGCGAGGAAAGAGACCCAGTACTTC; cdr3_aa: CASSLGTGARKETQYF
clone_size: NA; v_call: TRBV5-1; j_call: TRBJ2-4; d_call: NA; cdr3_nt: TGCGCCAGCAGCTTGGGCCAGAAAAACATTCAGTACTTC; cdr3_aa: CASSLGQKNIQYF
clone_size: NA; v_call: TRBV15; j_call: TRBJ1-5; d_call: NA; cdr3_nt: TGTGCCACCAGCCAGGGAATCAATCAGCCCCAGCATTTT; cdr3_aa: CATSQGINQPQHF
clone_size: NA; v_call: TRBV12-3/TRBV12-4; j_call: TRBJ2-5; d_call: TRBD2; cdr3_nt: TGTGCCAGCGGAGCGGGAGTCGAGGAGACCCAGTACTTC; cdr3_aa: CASGAGVEETQYF
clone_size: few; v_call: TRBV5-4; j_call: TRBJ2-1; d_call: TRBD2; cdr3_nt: TGTGCCAGCAGCACCGGGACTAGTGAGTCCCAGTTCTTC; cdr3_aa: CASSTGTSESQFF
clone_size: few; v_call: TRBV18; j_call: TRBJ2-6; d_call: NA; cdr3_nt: TGTGCCAGCTCGGGCCTCGTTTTGATCTCTGGGGCCAACGTCCTGACTTTC; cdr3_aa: CASSGLVLISGANVLTF
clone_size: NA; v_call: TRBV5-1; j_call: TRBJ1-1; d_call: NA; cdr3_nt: TGCGCCAGCAGCTTAGGCGGGGGCCCGAACACTGAAGCTTTCTTT; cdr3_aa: CASSLGGGPNTEAFF
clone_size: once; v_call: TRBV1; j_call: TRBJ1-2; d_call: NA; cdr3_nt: TGCACCAGCAGGCCAGTGGCCGTTTATGGCTACACCTTC; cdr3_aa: CTSRPVAVYGYTF
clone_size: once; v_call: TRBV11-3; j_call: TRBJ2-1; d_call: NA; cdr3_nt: TGTGCCAGCAGCCGGACAGTAGACAATGAGCAGTTCTTC; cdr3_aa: CASSRTVDNEQFF
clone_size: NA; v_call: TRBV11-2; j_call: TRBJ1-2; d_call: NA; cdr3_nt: TGTGCCAGCAGCTTAGCAGGAGGGAAAGGGTATGGCTACACCTTC; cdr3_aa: CASSLAGGKGYGYTF
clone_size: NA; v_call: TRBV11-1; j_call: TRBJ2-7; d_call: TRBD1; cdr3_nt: TGTGCCAGCAGCTTCGAGGACAGGGGTCACGAGCAGTACTTC; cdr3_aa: CASSFEDRGHEQYF
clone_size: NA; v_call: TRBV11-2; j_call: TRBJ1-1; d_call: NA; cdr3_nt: TGTGCCAGCAGCTTAGTGGGTTCAGTTGAAGCTTTCTTT; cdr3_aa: CASSLVGSVEAFF
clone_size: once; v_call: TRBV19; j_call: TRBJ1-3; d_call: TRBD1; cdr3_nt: TGTGCCAGTAGTAGGGGACAGGGAAAAGCTGGAAACACCATATATTTT; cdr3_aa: CASSRGQGKAGNTIYF
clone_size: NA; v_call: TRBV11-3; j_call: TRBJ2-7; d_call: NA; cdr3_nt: TGTGCCAGCAGCTTAACCGGGAGCGACGAGCAGTACTTC; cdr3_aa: CASSLTGSDEQYF
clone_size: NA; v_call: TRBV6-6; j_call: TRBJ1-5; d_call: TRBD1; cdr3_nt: TGTGCCAGCAGTTCGCACAGGGGCCGGGGCAATCAGCCCCAGCATTTT; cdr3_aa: CASSSHRGRGNQPQHF
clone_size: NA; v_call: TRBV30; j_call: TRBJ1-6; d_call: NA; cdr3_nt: TGTGCCTGGAGTGTAAGAGGGATGGGATTAGGCTCCTATAATTCACCCCTCCACTTT; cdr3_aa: CAWSVRGMGLGSYNSPLHF
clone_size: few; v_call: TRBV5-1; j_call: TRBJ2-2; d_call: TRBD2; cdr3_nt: TGCGCCAGCAGTATAAGCGGGAGTTCCCCCGGGGAGCTGTTTTTT; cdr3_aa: CASSISGSSPGELFF
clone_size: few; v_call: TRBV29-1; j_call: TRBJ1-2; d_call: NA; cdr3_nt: TGCAGCGTTCCCGGCAGGGCGGGCTATGGCTACACCTTC; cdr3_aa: CSVPGRAGYGYTF
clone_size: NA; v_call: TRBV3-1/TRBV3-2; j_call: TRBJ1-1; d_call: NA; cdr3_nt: TGTGCCAGCAGCCGAACGGACAGAGAAGCTTTCTTT; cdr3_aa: CASSRTDREAFF
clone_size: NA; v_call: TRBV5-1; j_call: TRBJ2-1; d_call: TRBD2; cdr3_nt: TGCGCCAGCAGCTTTGTCGCGGGAGAGGCCTACAATGAGCAGTTCTTC; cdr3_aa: CASSFVAGEAYNEQFF
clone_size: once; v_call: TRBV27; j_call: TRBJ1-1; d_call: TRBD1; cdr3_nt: TGTGCCAGCAGTTTATGGACAGGGGGCGCGGGGAACACTGAAGCTTTCTTT; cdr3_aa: CASSLWTGGAGNTEAFF
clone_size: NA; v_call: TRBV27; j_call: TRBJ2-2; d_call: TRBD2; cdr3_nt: TGTGCCAGCAGTTTCCTAGCGGGGGCGTACACCGGGGAGCTGTTTTTT; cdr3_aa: CASSFLAGAYTGELFF
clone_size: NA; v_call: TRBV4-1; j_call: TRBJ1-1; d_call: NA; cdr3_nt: TGCGCCAGCAGCCAAGAGGCAGTCGTGAACACTGAAGCTTTCTTT; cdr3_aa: CASSQEAVVNTEAFF
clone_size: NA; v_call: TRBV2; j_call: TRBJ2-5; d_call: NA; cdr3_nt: TGTGCCAGCAGTGATGTACAGACCCAGTACTTC; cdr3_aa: CASSDVQTQYF
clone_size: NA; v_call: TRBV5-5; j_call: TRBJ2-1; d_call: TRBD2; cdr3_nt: TGTGCCAGCAGTTATGGGGGGGTAAGCTCCTACAATGAGCAGTTCTTC; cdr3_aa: CASSYGGVSSYNEQFF
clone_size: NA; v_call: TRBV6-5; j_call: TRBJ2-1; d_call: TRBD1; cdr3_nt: TGTGCCAGCAGTCCAGGGACAGGGGGGGGGAATGAGCAGTTCTTC; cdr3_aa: CASSPGTGGGNEQFF
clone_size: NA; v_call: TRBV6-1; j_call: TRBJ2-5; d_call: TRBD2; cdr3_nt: TGTGCCAGCAGTGATCGGGGACTAGTGTCCCAGTACTTC; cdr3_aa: CASSDRGLVSQYF
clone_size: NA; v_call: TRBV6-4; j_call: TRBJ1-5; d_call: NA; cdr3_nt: TGTGCCAGCAGCGCGGCGGGTTTGAGCAATCAGCCCCAGCATTTT; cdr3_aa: CASSAAGLSNQPQHF
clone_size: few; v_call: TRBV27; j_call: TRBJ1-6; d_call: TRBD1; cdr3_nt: TGTGCCAGCAGTTTAGTGGGACAGGGGAGTTCACCCCTCCACTTT; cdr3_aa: CASSLVGQGSSPLHF
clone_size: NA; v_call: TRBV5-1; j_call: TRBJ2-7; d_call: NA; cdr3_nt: TGCGCCAGCAGCTCTGATCCCGGGGCAGACGTCTTCGAGCAGTACTTC; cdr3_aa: CASSSDPGADVFEQYF
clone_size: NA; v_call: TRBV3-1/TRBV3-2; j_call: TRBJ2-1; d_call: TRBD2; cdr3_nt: TGTGCCAGCAGCCTCCGACTAGCGGCCAATGAGCAGTTCTTC; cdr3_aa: CASSLRLAANEQFF
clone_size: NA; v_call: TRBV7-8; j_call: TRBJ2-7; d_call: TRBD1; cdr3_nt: TGTGCCAGCAGCATGAAGCGGACAGGGCGGGAGCAGTACTTC; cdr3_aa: CASSMKRTGREQYF